This T cell receptor beta chain appears in the sequencing data of a study of T-cell memory formation after mild COVID-19. TCRdb analysed the 5' RACE reads with MiXCR anew, one entry per CDR3 protein. The sample lists 430,000 or so distinct CDR3 sequences; around 25% were seen once. As concerns this clonotype: The antigen remains undetermined.

General study points: Largely, contracting CD4+ clones fell within CM and EM, and contracting CD8+ clones within EMRA. From day 15 to 85, contracting clones were balanced between CD4 and CD8, whereas later expanders leaned toward CD4+.

V was shortened by 0 bases and J by 12 bases, with 9 bases between the two germline ends. CDR3 length: 11 amino acids. Germline V gives CDR1 SGHRS, CDR2 YFSETQ. The sequence came from an adult woman who had mild COVID-19 (a few samples of this study predate the infection). Cell type and time point are not known. V gene TRBV5-1 combines with J gene TRBJ1-2; D is uncertain. The sequenced sample was PBMCs or a T cell subset sorted from them (not recorded which). CDR3 coding DNA: TGCGCCAGCAGCTTGGATGGGTTCAACACCTTC. This encodes CASSLDGFNTF.